Following are 3 T cell receptor beta chains from one sample sequenced in a study of blood T cells in healthy people across ages. Primers used in a second PCR of about 7 to 12 cycles were a sample-barcoded 5' primer and a J-beta primer mix. TCRdb re-derived calls from the 5' RACE reads in MiXCR, one entry per CDR3 protein. The table lists 890,000 or so distinct CDR3 sequences, approximately 65% of them singletons, with 28% in the top ten. The sequenced material came from blood. These receptors originate from a man between 25 and 39 years old in good health.

The chain carries TRBV9 and TRBJ2-3; D gene ambiguous. V dropped 4 bases and J dropped 6 bases, with 21 bases sitting between them. The length of the CDR3 is 16 residues. The germline CDR1 and CDR2 sequences are SGDLS and YYNGEE. The CDR3 sequence is CASSLEALRAGDTQYF. In DNA form, the CDR3 reads TGTGCCAGCAGCCTAGAGGCTTTACGAGCCGGGGATACGCAGTATTTT.

Regarding this clonotype: A much more abundant neighbour one base away suggests this may be a read error. J is TRBJ2-5 and V is TRBV6-4; D is ambiguous. Germline CDR1 MRHNA, CDR2 SNTAGT. The CDR3 consists of 13 residues. The CDR3 coding sequence is TGTACCAGCAGTCGCGACTCACAAGAGACCCAGTACTTC. It is translated as CTSSRDSQETQYF.

A few counts support this clonotype. The chain uses TRBV24-1 and TRBJ2-1; 9 bases are a match to TRBD2. The CDR3 sequence is 17 residues long. V was pared by 4 bases and J by 1 base, with 7 bases of the junction left unmatched. The germline CDR1 and CDR2 sequences are KGHDR and SFDVKD. The CDR3 nucleotides are TGTGCCACCAGTGAGGTACCGGGACTAGCTTCCTACAATGAGCAGTTCTTC. It yields the protein CATSEVPGLASYNEQFF.